This passage covers 9 T cell receptor beta chains from one sample sequenced in a study of T cells in Graves' hyperthyroidism and ophthalmopathy. Authors of the study amplified TCR beta CDR3 regions from RNA transcripts. When the TCR CDR3 underwent first-round RT-PCR, the HTBI primer set was used. In TCRdb, the multiplex PCR reads were re-called with MiXCR into one record per CDR3 protein. The table includes about half a million distinct CDR3 sequences, 15% to 20% detected once. Sequencing was done on a sample of blood. All receptors derive from a woman between 25 and 40 years old with Graves' ophthalmopathy.

The chain combines TRBV5-1 with TRBJ2-7; TRBD2 aligns across 10 bases. V shed 0 bases, J shed 2 bases, and the junction held 5 bases outside the gene matches. Per the germline V gene, CDR1 is SGHRS and CDR2 is YFSETQ. This CDR3 has 16 amino acids. The DNA for the CDR3 is TGCGCCAGCAGCTTGGGAGGGACTAGCGCTACCTACGAGCAGTACTTC. It specifies CASSLGGTSATYEQYF.

This clonotype has at least ten counts. V gene TRBV28 combines with J gene TRBJ1-1; D is unclear. CDR3 length equals 12 residues. Germline V gene sequence: CDR1 MDHEN, CDR2 SYDVKM. The germline V and J ends were trimmed by 2 bases and 4 bases, with 5 bases remaining between them. CDR3 coding DNA: TGTGCCAGCAGTTTACCCAGCACTGAAGCTTTCTTT. Protein sequence: CASSLPSTEAFF.

This clonotype was counted many times. The gene calls are TRBV28 and TRBJ2-3, with D maybe TRBD1 (6 bases). Germline V lookup: CDR1 MDHEN, CDR2 SYDVKM. Trimming removed 8 bases at V and 5 bases at J, with 17 bases between. There are 14 residues in the CDR3. This chain's CDR3 is CASSYRDVGDTQYF. The CDR3 nucleotides are TGTGCCAGCTCTTACAGGGACGTTGGAGATACGCAGTATTTT.

This clonotype showed up many times. J is TRBJ1-1 and V is TRBV20-1; the D is unclear. CDR1 DFQATT and CDR2 SNEGSKA come from the germline V gene (reference sequence). This CDR3 contains 13 residues. The V end lost 3 bases, the J end lost 0 bases, and 8 bases lay between the germline ends. CDR3 loop: CSASNSLNTEAFF. The CDR3 DNA is TGCAGTGCTAGTAACAGCTTGAACACTGAAGCTTTCTTT.

Comment on this clonotype: Being one base from a much bigger clone, this may be a read error. The chain links TRBV6-1 to TRBJ1-1; no firm D call. Germline V gene data show CDR1 as MNHNS and CDR2 as SASEGT. This CDR3 is built from 15 residues. CDR3: CASSAGSFMNTEALF. DNA of the CDR3: TGTGCCAGCAGCGCCGGTAGCTTCATGAACACTGAAGCTCTCTTT.

Ten or more counts support this clonotype. The chain couples TRBV18 to TRBJ2-6; D gene uncertain. Looked up from germline, CDR1 is KGHSH and CDR2 is LQKENI. The CDR3 is made up of 15 amino acids. The V end lost 4 bases, the J end lost 2 bases, and 9 bases lay between the germline ends. The chain's CDR3 is CASSHQVPGANVLTF. As DNA, the CDR3 is TGTGCCAGCTCACATCAGGTGCCTGGGGCCAACGTCCTGACTTTC. Full variable domain (missing parts from reference TRBV18 and TRBJ2-6): NAGVMQNPRHLVRRRGQEARLRCSPMKGHSHVYWYRQLPEEGLKFMVYLQKENIIDESGMPKERFSAEFPKEGPSILRIQQVVRGDSAAYFCASSHQVPGANVLTFGAGSRLTVL.

The V and J genes are TRBV4-2 and TRBJ2-3, with a possible D match to TRBD2 (6 bases). CDR3 length equals 13 residues. Germline V lookup: CDR1 LGHNA, CDR2 YNFKEQ. Between the trimmed V and J ends, which lost 8 bases and 0 bases, there was a span of 9 bases. CDR3 bases: TGTGCCAGCCAGGAGGGGAGCACAGATACGCAGTATTTT. This sequence encodes CASQEGSTDTQYF.

This clonotype was observed a handful of times. The CDR3 DNA sequence: TGTGCCAGCAGCCCCCCCCGGTGGACTAGCGGCACAGATACGCAGTATTTT. Its protein product is CASSPPRWTSGTDTQYF. The V call is TRBV3-1, the J call TRBJ2-3; 9 bases are a match to TRBD2. The V segment lost 4 bases and the J segment 1 base; nucleotides outside the gene matches: 9. Germline V gene lookup returns CDR1 LGHDT and CDR2 YNNKEL (reference sequence). The CDR3 is 17 amino acids.

The table lists this clonotype with a few counts. The CDR3, as DNA: TGTGCCATCAGTTCCCCTAATCAGCCCCAGCATTTT. As protein: CAISSPNQPQHF. This chain connects TRBV10-3 to TRBJ1-5, with D unresolved. The CDR3 is made up of 12 amino acids. Trimming left V 5 bases short and J 4 bases short, with 6 bases between. Germline values: CDR1 ENHRY, CDR2 SYGVKD.